The present T cell receptor beta chain was sequenced within a study of molecular identifiers for immune sequencing clone quantification (dated by TCRdb to between 2018 and 2020). For the wider study: For a replicate experiment, RNA from approximately 20,000 or 100,000 naive CD8 T cells was divided into five aliquots, and four of the five aliquots were sequenced. This methods study used CD8 T cells to benchmark TCR RNA copy counting and molecular-identifier clustering-based TCR repertoire sequencing (MIDCIRS). General study outcomes and caveats: Highly expanded clone sizes could be underestimated if identical TCR molecules share a barcode. When barcode sub-clustering was left out, chimeric consensus sequences inflated TCR diversity, with chimeras reaching as high as 47%. Approximately 3.3 recovered TCR RNA copies per cell were obtained by modeling, versus roughly 10 by digital PCR, implying a capture efficiency of 30% to 35%. In CMV-specific effector cells, over 99% of molecules were held by clones above 20 RNA copies, whereas under 1% of molecules were held by such clones in naive cells. Naive libraries contained spiked-in Jurkat TCR RNA (10 copies' worth), which is not part of the donor repertoire. A single cell's worth of spiked-in Jurkat TCR RNA was reported detectable even among 750,000 to 1,000,000 naive CD8 T cells.

Libraries of naive CD8 T cells were generated from roughly 20,000 to 1,000,000 sorted cells, with 10%, 30% or 50% of the purified RNA used. On a BD FACSAria II, naive CD8 T cells were FACS-sorted as CD8+CD4-CCR7+CD45RA+ and collected into RLT Plus buffer. To test detection sensitivity, Jurkat RNA equivalent to approximately ten TCR copies was spiked into samples of roughly 18,000-1,000,000 naive CD8 T cells. Enrichment of CD8 T cells was performed with RosetteSep CD8+ T Cell Enrichment Cocktail and Ficoll-Paque, after which ACK red cell lysis was carried out. As to this clonotype: The antigen it recognizes is unknown. This may arise from a read error, as a much more abundant clone is one base away.

For this chain, trimming is 2 bases at the V end and 5 bases at the J end, and the number of junction bases without a gene match is 6. According to the germline V gene (reference sequence), CDR1 reads DFQATT and CDR2 reads SNEGSKA. Reading from cysteine to phenylalanine, the CDR3 counts 14 amino acids. The read is trimmed to its CDR3 DNA, 42 bases read in frame from base 1. The library was built by means of PCR. Sequencing relied on a NextSeq 500. Bulk TCR libraries were made following a previously described method, with the TCR primers given in Table S5. The Qiagen AllPrep DNA/RNA kit was used to purify total RNA. Before analysis, reads from multiple sequencing runs of one library were combined. As for how the authors treated the data: Reads were retained only if the reads had an exact TCR constant sequence, and the retained reads were trimmed to 150 nt and grouped according to their 12-nt molecular barcodes. Within each barcode group, reads were sub-clustered at a 15% Levenshtein threshold, and quality-weighted consensus sequences were built per RNA molecule. Non-functional sequences were filtered out, along with any lower-count sequence sitting one edit away from another sequence. On the basis of fitting two negative binomial distributions, barcode sub-clusters with fewer than 20% of the maximum read count were discarded. TCRdb ran its own pipeline on the public reads, namely fastp trimming at Q25 and MiXCR clone calling, and kept in-frame beta chains. Entries that share a CDR3 protein sequence are merged under the most common genes and DNA. TCRdb's processing, not the study's, gives the V and J calls here. The sample records roughly 100,000 distinct CDR3 sequences, under 40% of which are singletons. In total, the top ten clones hold 9% to 10% of the sample.

Sequences were obtained from naive CD8+ T cells from blood, with Jurkat cell RNA spiked in. This sample's cell subset or site label indicates: FACS-sorted CD8+CD4-CCR7+CD45RA+ naive T cells. This receptor was obtained from a human donor in good health. Some libraries in this study had Jurkat cell RNA spiked in. The rearranged chain carries TRBV20-1 and TRBJ2-7; 10 of the junction bases match TRBD2. The base sequence is TGCAGTGCTAGAACCGGGACTAGCGAGAACGAGCAGTACTTC. It translates as CSARTGTSENEQYF.